These 6 T cell receptor beta chains came from one sample sequenced in a study of blood T cell repertoires in COVID-19. Assay used: immunoSEQ multiplex PCR; TCRdb lists only in-frame clones, some missing. The sample consists of around 160,000 clones, 84% of them appearing once. The sequencing sample was made of peripheral blood. The receptors come from a human donor in a cohort sampled during active COVID-19.

This chain uses TRBV21-1 with TRBJ1-3; TRBD1, the D gene given by the table, was not confirmed from the DNA. TRBV21-1 is flagged as a pseudogene. The CDR3 is made up of 20 amino acids. The CDR3 DNA follows: TGTGCCAGCAGCAAAGAGGGGGACAGGGACTTTCTGAGCTCTGGAAACACCATATATTTT. Its protein product is CASSKEGDRDFLSSGNTIYF.

V is TRBV4-3 and J is TRBJ2-5; D is undetermined. Trimming took off 2 bases at V and 8 bases at J, with 18 bases between the two ends. This CDR3 is built from 15 residues. Looked up from germline, CDR1 is LGHNA and CDR2 is YSLEER. CDR3: CASSQHVATPGTQYF. As DNA, the CDR3 is TGCGCCAGCAGCCAACATGTGGCGACCCCGGGTACCCAGTACTTC.

The chain has TRBV9 and TRBJ1-5; 8 nucleotides align to TRBD1. After removal of 3 bases from V and 4 bases from J, the junction contained 9 bases not matched to a gene. Germline-derived CDR1 and CDR2 are SGDLS and YYNGEE. The CDR3 extends over 16 amino acids. DNA of the CDR3: TGTGCCAGCAGCGCAGAGGGGGGACAGGAGAATCAGCCCCAGCATTTT. This gives the protein CASSAEGGQENQPQHF.

The V and J genes are TRBV5-4 and TRBJ1-4; D perhaps matches TRBD1 (6 bases). V gave up 4 bases and J gave up 2 bases, with 9 bases separating them. The CDR3 extends over 14 amino acids. Germline assignment: CDR1 SGHNT and CDR2 YYREEE (reference sequence). This CDR3 is CASSKQGTNEKLFF. The CDR3 coding sequence is TGTGCCAGCAGCAAACAGGGTACTAATGAAAAACTGTTTTTT.

The V gene is TRBV7-2, the J gene TRBJ2-6, with D unresolved. The V end was cut by 0 bases, the J end by 0 bases, with 9 bases between. The CDR3 contains 17 residues. Germline values: CDR1 SGHTA, CDR2 FQGNSA. CDR3 coding DNA: TGTGCCAGCAGCTTAGCGGCTTCACCCTCTGGGGCCAACGTCCTGACTTTC. Its translation is CASSLAASPSGANVLTF.

The chain links TRBV24-1 to TRBJ2-3; 7 positions match TRBD2. Germline V gene data show CDR1 as KGHDR and CDR2 as SFDVKD. The CDR3 runs 19 residues. V shed 0 bases and J 1 base; nucleotides not matched to a gene: 12. The CDR3 DNA reads TGTGCCACCAGTGATTTGGGCACCTACGGCAGCGGGGGCACAGATACGCAGTATTTT. This codes for CATSDLGTYGSGGTDTQYF.